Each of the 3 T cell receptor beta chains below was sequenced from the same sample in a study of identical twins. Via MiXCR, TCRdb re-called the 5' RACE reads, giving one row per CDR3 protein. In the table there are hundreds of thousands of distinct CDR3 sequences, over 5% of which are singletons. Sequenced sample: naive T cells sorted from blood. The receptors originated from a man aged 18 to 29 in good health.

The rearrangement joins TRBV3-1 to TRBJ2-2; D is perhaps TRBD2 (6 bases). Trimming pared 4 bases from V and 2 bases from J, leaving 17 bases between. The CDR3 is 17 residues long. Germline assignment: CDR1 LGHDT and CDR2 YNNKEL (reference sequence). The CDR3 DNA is TGTGCCAGCAGCCCCGGGACTGGGCCACCTAACACCGGGGAGCTGTTTTTT. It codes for CASSPGTGPPNTGELFF.

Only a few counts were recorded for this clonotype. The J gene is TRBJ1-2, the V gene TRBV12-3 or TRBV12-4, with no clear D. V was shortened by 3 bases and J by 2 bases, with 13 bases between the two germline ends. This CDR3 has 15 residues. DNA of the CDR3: TGTGCCAGCAGTTTCGACATTGGAATAAACTATGGCTACACCTTC. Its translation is CASSFDIGINYGYTF.

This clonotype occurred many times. For the CDR3, the DNA is TGTGCCAGCAGTTTAGGACAGGGGACGACCTATGGCTACACCTTC. Its translation: CASSLGQGTTYGYTF. The V and J genes are TRBV27 and TRBJ1-2; 9 positions agree with TRBD1. V shed 2 bases, J shed 4 bases, and the junction held 5 bases outside the gene matches. Germline V gene sequence: CDR1 MNHEY, CDR2 SMNVEV (reference sequence). CDR3 size: 15 residues.